One sample yielded the 20 T cell receptor beta chains listed below, sequenced in a study of human T cells and chemical hapten exposure. TCRdb reprocessed the RACE reads with MiXCR, giving one entry per CDR3 protein. The data show roughly 380,000 distinct CDR3 sequences, approximately 5.1% seen once. Time point reported: pre-sensitization, week 0. The treatment is: therapeutic diphenylcyclopropenone sensitization with weekly scalp DPC. Sequenced material: whole blood, taken in connection with sensitization to the hapten diphenylcyclopropenone (DPC). The origin of the receptors is a woman aged 50 to 60 with alopecia areata. Some clones in this sample may be carry-over from other donors' samples.

The rearrangement joins TRBV18 to TRBJ2-6; possible D gene TRBD1, 6 bases. V lost 1 base, J lost 0 bases, and 10 bases lay in between. The CDR3 is made up of 17 amino acids. Germline V CDR1 and CDR2: KGHSH, LQKENI. CDR3 protein: CASSPRTAGSGANVLTF. CDR3 sequence (DNA): TGTGCCAGCTCACCACGGACAGCCGGCTCTGGGGCCAACGTCCTGACTTTC. The full variable domain, in which reference TRBV18 and TRBJ2-6 provide the parts outside the CDR3, is NAGVMQNPRHLVRRRGQEARLRCSPMKGHSHVYWYRQLPEEGLKFMVYLQKENIIDESGMPKERFSAEFPKEGPSILRIQQVVRGDSAAYFCASSPRTAGSGANVLTFGAGSRLTVL.

This clonotype was observed many times. The chain carries TRBV6-2 or TRBV6-3 and TRBJ1-2; no definite D call. This CDR3 is 14 amino acids long. Per the germline V gene, CDR1 is MNHEY and CDR2 is SVGEGT. With 5 bases removed from V and 3 bases from J, the gap between germline ends came to 13 bases. The CDR3 coding sequence is TGTGCCAGCAGTCCCCTGGGGAGCGACTATGGCTACACCTTC. It yields the protein CASSPLGSDYGYTF.

This clonotype was observed many times. The chain uses TRBV5-1 and TRBJ1-2; D is unclear. V was pared by 4 bases and J by 2 bases, with 21 bases between. The CDR3 is 17 amino acids. The germline gives CDR1 SGHRS, CDR2 YFSETQ. CDR3 in DNA: TGCGCCAGCAGCCGAACGATAGTCGGCCGCCCCAACTATGGCTACACCTTC. As protein: CASSRTIVGRPNYGYTF. Together with reference TRBV5-1 and TRBJ1-2, the CDR3 gives the full variable domain: KAGVTQTPRYLIKTRGQQVTLSCSPISGHRSVSWYQQTPGQGLQFLFEYFSETQRNKGNFPGRFSGRQFSNSRSEMNVSTLELGDSALYLCASSRTIVGRPNYGYTFGSGTRLTVV.

This clonotype was counted many times. This chain uses TRBV29-1 with TRBJ1-2, with D tentatively TRBD1 (5 bases). V was pared by 4 bases and J by 2 bases, with 5 bases between. Germline lookup yields CDR1 SQVTM and CDR2 ANQGSEA. The CDR3 runs 11 residues. The CDR3 loop reads CSVGQNYGYTF. CDR3 DNA sequence: TGCAGCGTTGGACAGAACTATGGCTACACCTTC.

This clonotype was found many times. This rearrangement joins TRBV7-9 to TRBJ1-4; no clear D. Germline V gene data show CDR1 as SEHNR and CDR2 as FQNEAQ (reference sequence). The CDR3 is 17 residues long. The V gene lost 4 bases and the J gene lost 4 bases, with 19 bases spanning the gap. The CDR3 coding sequence is TGTGCCAGCAGCTCCGGGGATATAAAAATGAATAATGAAAAACTGTTTTTT. This gives the protein CASSSGDIKMNNEKLFF.

This clonotype was observed at least ten times. This chain uses TRBV27 with TRBJ2-5; 7 nucleotides match TRBD1. The CDR3 runs to 14 residues. J was trimmed by 2 bases and V by 3 bases; bases with no gene match: 3. CDR1 is MNHEY and CDR2 is SMNVEV in the germline V gene (reference sequence). The CDR3 here is CASSFGRGQETQYF. The CDR3 region has the DNA TGTGCCAGCAGTTTTGGCAGGGGGCAAGAGACCCAGTACTTC.

This clonotype appeared a few times. V gene TRBV14 combines with J gene TRBJ1-5; tentatively, D is TRBD1 (5 bases). Trimming pared 3 bases from V and 10 bases from J, leaving 13 bases between. CDR1 and CDR2 (germline): SGHDN, FVKESK. The CDR3 loop spans 13 amino acids. The CDR3 coding sequence is TGTGCCAGCAGCCACGGGGGAGCTTACCCCCAGCATTTT. It codes for CASSHGGAYPQHF. The whole variable domain, filled in from reference TRBV14 and TRBJ1-5, reads EAGVTQFPSHSVIEKGQTVTLRCDPISGHDNLYWYRRVMGKEIKFLLHFVKESKQDESGMPNNRFLAERTGGTYSTLKVQPAELEDSGVYFCASSHGGAYPQHFGDGTRLSIL.

There are many counts of this clonotype. The chain links TRBV12-3 or TRBV12-4 to TRBJ1-2, with D hard to call. The V end lost 6 bases, the J end lost 5 bases, and 13 bases lay between the germline ends. This CDR3 region has 13 residues. This CDR3 is CASSLRGFYGYTF. CDR3 bases: TGTGCCAGCAGCCTAAGAGGTTTTTATGGCTACACCTTC.

This clonotype was counted ten times or more. V usage is TRBV12-3 or TRBV12-4 and J usage is TRBJ2-7; the match to TRBD1 covers 8 bases. V lost 5 bases, J lost 7 bases, and 7 bases stayed unmatched. The CDR3 has 13 residues. CDR3 in DNA: TGTGCCAGCAGTCGCGGGACAGGCAGAGAGCAGTACTTC. Its translation: CASSRGTGREQYF.

This clonotype was counted many times. V usage is TRBV6-6 and J usage is TRBJ1-2; 7 bases align to TRBD1. This CDR3 has 14 residues. From germline, CDR1 is MNHNY and CDR2 SVGAGI (reference sequence). Losses at the gene ends were 2 bases for V and 3 bases for J; bases not matched to a gene: 3. Here the CDR3 reads CASSYNQGDYGYTF. As DNA, the CDR3 is TGTGCCAGCAGTTACAACCAGGGGGACTATGGCTACACCTTC.

The chain uses TRBV28 and TRBJ1-5, with D unresolved. Trimming took off 4 bases at V and 7 bases at J, with 14 bases between the two ends. The CDR3 is 14 amino acids. Germline V gene lookup returns CDR1 MDHEN and CDR2 SYDVKM. CDR3 DNA sequence: TGTGCCAGCAGTTCCCCAATGGGAGGGCAGCCCCAGCATTTT. Translating gives CASSSPMGGQPQHF.

This clonotype appeared many times. The chain couples TRBV20-1 to TRBJ1-1, with D maybe TRBD1 (5 bases). The CDR3 runs to 14 residues. Germline CDR1 DFQATT, CDR2 SNEGSKA (reference sequence). V was trimmed by 3 bases and J by 3 bases, leaving 14 bases between them. CDR3 sequence: CSASRRGGDTEAFF. DNA of the CDR3: TGCAGTGCTAGTCGTAGGGGAGGGGACACTGAAGCTTTCTTT.

This clonotype was detected ten times or more. The chain links TRBV12-3 or TRBV12-4 to TRBJ2-7, with 7 bases fitting TRBD2. With 5 bases clipped from V and 9 bases from J, the junction kept 7 bases outside the gene matches. This CDR3 has 12 amino acids. CDR3 in DNA: TGTGCCAGCAGTGGGACGACGGGGGGGCAGTACTTC. It codes for CASSGTTGGQYF.

The sample holds many counts of this clonotype. The rearrangement uses TRBV20-1 and TRBJ2-3, with D maybe TRBD1 (6 bases). CDR1 and CDR2 (germline): DFQATT, SNEGSKA (reference sequence). V lost 5 bases to trimming and J lost 6 bases, with 15 bases between them. The CDR3 is 13 residues long. CDR3 loop: CSAFRDIADTQYF. CDR3 DNA sequence: TGCAGTGCTTTCCGGGACATTGCGGATACGCAGTATTTT.

This sequence joins TRBV7-8 and TRBJ2-3, with TRBD2 matching over 15 bases. Germline V gives CDR1 SGHVS, CDR2 FQNEAQ. V trimming: 5 bases; J trimming: 6 bases; junction bases outside the gene matches: 3. The length of the CDR3 is 15 residues. The DNA of the CDR3 is TGTGCCAGCAGCGGGACTAGCGGGGGGTCCGATACGCAGTATTTT. Protein sequence: CASSGTSGGSDTQYF.

The CDR3 DNA reads TGTGCCAGCAGTTCACGGGGTTTGTACGAGCAGTACTTC. It encodes CASSSRGLYEQYF. This chain links TRBV6-2 or TRBV6-3 with TRBJ2-7, with a weak D call TRBD2 (5 bases). This CDR3 is built from 13 residues. V dropped 4 bases and J dropped 4 bases, with 11 bases sitting between them. Per germline, CDR1 MNHEY and CDR2 SVGEGT.

This clonotype has more than one count but fewer than ten. The genes are TRBV7-2 and TRBJ1-1; D uncertain. V was trimmed by 1 base and J by 0 bases, leaving 9 bases between them. Per the germline V gene, CDR1 is SGHTA and CDR2 is FQGNSA. The CDR3 totals 15 residues. The CDR3 DNA is TGTGCCAGCAGCTTAGAGCGGCGGTTGAACACTGAAGCTTTCTTT. Translated, it gives CASSLERRLNTEAFF.

This clonotype showed up just a few times. This chain joins TRBV7-9 and TRBJ2-4; no reliable D call. Trimming shortened V by 1 base and J by 2 bases, and 6 bases separated the two germline ends. CDR3 length equals 14 residues. Germline V gene sequence: CDR1 SEHNR, CDR2 FQNEAQ (reference sequence). The CDR3 nucleotides are TGTGCCAGCAGCTTAGATCTCACCAAAAACATTCAGTACTTC. This gives the protein CASSLDLTKNIQYF.

This clonotype was picked up a small number of times. The genes are TRBV10-3 and TRBJ2-5, with TRBD2 as a possible D gene (6 bases). Deletions cut 11 bases from V and 3 bases from J, with 16 bases between. Germline CDR1 and CDR2: ENHRY and SYGVKD. The CDR3 runs to 13 residues. In DNA form, the CDR3 reads TGTGCCTCGTCCGGGACTCCCGAAGAGACCCAGTACTTC. Translating it yields CASSGTPEETQYF.

The chain carries TRBV6-2 or TRBV6-3 and TRBJ1-4, with a tentative D call TRBD1 (6 bases). Germline lookup yields CDR1 MNHEY and CDR2 SVGEGT. V dropped 7 bases and J dropped 11 bases, with 17 bases sitting between them. This CDR3 contains 13 residues. CDR3 protein: CASNQDSEDKLFF. CDR3 nucleotides: TGTGCCAGCAACCAGGACAGTGAAGACAAACTGTTTTTT.